The 19 T cell receptor beta chains reported below all come from one sample, sequenced in a study of OX40 agonist ivuxolimab in advanced cancers. The protocol was immunoSEQ multiplex PCR, while the TCRdb copy is restricted to in-frame clones and leaves out a portion. The sample has tens of thousands of clones; 82% are singletons. The specimen was CD4+ or CD8+ T cells sorted from blood, collected in a trial of the OX40 agonist ivuxolimab. Receptor source: an adult with an advanced solid tumor such as melanoma, head and neck, liver or kidney cancer.

This clone was counted a few times. This sequence joins TRBV29-1 and TRBJ2-5, with 7 bases identical to TRBD1. This CDR3 comprises 12 residues. Germline V gene sequence: CDR1 SQVTM, CDR2 ANQGSEA. Trimming took 8 bases from V and 4 from J; bases not matched to a gene: 7. CDR3 in DNA: TGCAGCATAGAGACAGGGATAGAGACCCAGTACTTC. This encodes CSIETGIETQYF.

In its sample, this clone was seen once. This chain uses TRBV11-3 with TRBJ2-7; TRBD1 matches at 7 bases. The germline V gene has CDR1 SGHNT and CDR2 YENEEA. The CDR3 has 15 residues. V shed 2 bases, J shed 2 bases, and the junction held 6 bases outside the gene matches. The chain's CDR3 is CASSLTRTGTYEQYF. CDR3 nucleotides: TGTGCCAGCAGCTTAACAAGGACAGGCACCTACGAGCAGTACTTC.

This chain joins TRBV9 and TRBJ1-6; D is uncertain. The CDR3 sequence is 15 residues long. Trimming cost V 4 bases and J 5 bases, with 13 bases left between them. Germline loops: CDR1 SGDLS, CDR2 YYNGEE. The CDR3 nucleotides read TGTGCCAGCAGCTCCCGACGGGGAAATAATTCACCCCTCCACTTT. Protein product: CASSSRRGNNSPLHF.

This chain joins TRBV2 and TRBJ1-3; 12 bases are shared with TRBD1. The CDR3 length is 17 residues. Germline V gene lookup returns CDR1 SNHLY and CDR2 FYNNEI. After removal of 4 bases from V and 0 bases from J, the junction contained 4 bases not matched to a gene. DNA of the CDR3: TGTGCCAGCAGTGCGGGACAGGGGGCCGGCTCTGGAAACACCATATATTTT. This codes for CASSAGQGAGSGNTIYF.

This clone has just one count. The chain couples TRBV9 to TRBJ2-5, with 7 bases fitting TRBD2. The CDR3 totals 14 residues. The V gene end was trimmed by 7 bases and the J gene end by 3 bases; junction bases not matched to a gene: 9. Germline V CDR1 and CDR2: SGDLS, YYNGEE. The DNA for the CDR3 is TGTGCCAGCGGACGCGGGGGACCCAAAGAGACCCAGTACTTC. It codes for CASGRGGPKETQYF.

V is TRBV10-3 and J is TRBJ2-3; D unresolved. This CDR3 region has 11 residues. Germline V lookup: CDR1 ENHRY, CDR2 SYGVKD. V lost 3 bases and J lost 5, with 3 bases in between. The CDR3 region has the DNA TGTGCCATCAGTGATTTAGATACGCAGTATTTT. It yields the protein CAISDLDTQYF.

The chain carries TRBV30 and TRBJ1-4; tentatively, D is TRBD1 (5 bases). Germline V CDR1 and CDR2: GTSNPN, SVGIG (reference sequence). V was trimmed by 2 bases and J by 2 bases, leaving 9 bases between them. The CDR3 has 14 amino acids. Written as DNA, the CDR3 is TGTGCCTGGAGTCGCGGGGCGACTAATGAAAAACTGTTTTTT. This encodes CAWSRGATNEKLFF.

This clone was recorded once. The chain carries TRBV4-1 and TRBJ2-7; no clear D. V was cut by 0 bases and J by 2 bases, with 23 bases left in between. Germline CDR1 MGHRA, CDR2 YSYEKL. CDR3 length equals 19 residues. The CDR3: CASSQDSTAWVSNTYEQYF. The DNA for the CDR3 is TGCGCCAGCAGCCAAGATTCAACAGCATGGGTTAGCAACACCTACGAGCAGTACTTC.

A few counts support this clone. The gene calls are TRBV4-1 and TRBJ2-3; D is ambiguous. The V and J ends lost 5 bases and 6 bases respectively, with 12 bases between them. The germline gives CDR1 MGHRA, CDR2 YSYEKL. CDR3 length: 13 amino acids. DNA for the CDR3: TGCGCCAGCAGCGTTCAGGTGGGGGATACGCAGTATTTT. It encodes CASSVQVGDTQYF.

This clone was detected only a few times. The chain combines TRBV15 with TRBJ1-2; D gene ambiguous. The V gene's germline CDR1 is LNHNV and CDR2 YYDKDF (reference sequence). Between the trimmed V and J ends, which lost 0 bases and 4 bases, there was a span of 12 bases. The length of the CDR3 is 15 residues. CDR3 DNA sequence: TGTGCCACCAGCAGAGAACCCCTGCAGGCCTATGGCTACACCTTC. Encoded protein: CATSREPLQAYGYTF.

J is TRBJ2-1 and V is TRBV4-2; TRBD1 matches at 8 bases. Looked up from germline, CDR1 is LGHNA and CDR2 is YNFKEQ. The CDR3 sequence is 14 residues long. The J segment lost 6 bases and the V segment lost 6 bases, leaving 7 bases of the junction unmatched. The CDR3 protein is CASRGTGQGNEQFF. For the CDR3, the DNA is TGTGCCAGCAGGGGAACCGGACAGGGCAATGAGCAGTTCTTC.

The chain couples TRBV2 to TRBJ1-4; D ambiguous. Germline V gene sequence: CDR1 SNHLY, CDR2 FYNNEI. V was shortened by 2 bases and J by 3 bases, with 10 bases between the two germline ends. CDR3 length: 15 residues. DNA of the CDR3: TGTGCCAGCAGTGAATCTGGGATAGCTAATGAAAAACTGTTTTTT. Protein sequence: CASSESGIANEKLFF.

The gene calls are TRBV7-9 and TRBJ1-2; tentative D call: TRBD1 (5 bases). V gave up 5 bases and J gave up 5 bases, with 24 bases separating them. The CDR3 has 17 amino acids. Germline lookup yields CDR1 SEHNR and CDR2 FQNEAQ (reference sequence). The CDR3, as DNA: TGTGCCAGCAGCACACGTCTAGGGGTGAATGGGAGATATGGCTACACCTTC. Its translation: CASSTRLGVNGRYGYTF.

This clone was recorded once. The chain links TRBV19 to TRBJ1-2; D is ambiguous. V was trimmed by 4 bases and J by 8 bases, leaving 17 bases between them. Germline V CDR1 and CDR2: LNHDA, SQIVND (reference sequence). This CDR3 has 14 amino acids. The CDR3 DNA reads as TGTGCCAGTAGTACTCCGACATCAATTAAGGGCTACACCTTC. Translating gives CASSTPTSIKGYTF.

CDR3 nucleotide sequence: TGTGCCAGCAGCTTACTCCGGACAAAAGGTGAAGCTTTCTTT. Translated: CASSLLRTKGEAFF. The chain combines TRBV11-2 with TRBJ1-1, with D perhaps matching TRBD1 (5 bases). The CDR3 spans 14 residues. Germline lookup yields CDR1 SGHAT and CDR2 FQNNGV. The ends were cut back, 2 bases at V and 7 bases at J, with 14 bases in the middle. The full variable domain, in which reference TRBV11-2 and TRBJ1-1 provide the parts outside the CDR3, is EAGVAQSPRYKIIEKRQSVAFWCNPISGHATLYWYQQILGQGPKLLIQFQNNGVVDDSQLPKDRFSAERLKGVDSTLKIQPAKLEDSAVYLCASSLLRTKGEAFFGQGTRLTVV.

In this sample, this clone turned up once. The rearrangement joins TRBV2 to TRBJ1-4; D is possibly TRBD1 (6 bases). The CDR3 covers 15 residues. CDR1 is SNHLY, CDR2 FYNNEI, per germline. V was pared by 7 bases and J by 4 bases, with 16 bases between. The CDR3 spells CASTPGQPFNEKLFF. The CDR3 DNA sequence: TGTGCCAGCACACCGGGACAACCCTTTAATGAAAAACTGTTTTTT.

The chain is built from TRBV5-4 and TRBJ1-1, with D possibly TRBD1 on 5 matching bases. Looked up from germline, CDR1 is SGHNT and CDR2 is YYREEE (reference sequence). V was pared by 2 bases and J by 7 bases, with 9 bases between. The CDR3 is made up of 12 amino acids. The CDR3 DNA reads TGTGCCAGCAGCTTCGCAGGGAATGAAGCTTTCTTT. Its translation: CASSFAGNEAFF.

The chain has TRBV28 and TRBJ2-7; the match to TRBD1 covers 9 bases. This CDR3 region has 15 residues. The germline V gene encodes CDR1 MDHEN and CDR2 SYDVKM. The V gene end was trimmed by 5 bases and the J gene end by 4 bases; junction bases not matched to a gene: 9. The CDR3 reads CASSPLGQGGYEQYF. The CDR3 nucleotides read TGTGCCAGCAGTCCCCTGGGACAGGGCGGTTACGAGCAGTACTTC.

This rearrangement joins TRBV30 to TRBJ1-3, with D tentatively TRBD1 (5 bases). This CDR3 spans 16 amino acids. Germline-derived CDR1 and CDR2 are GTSNPN and SVGIG (reference sequence). V lost 2 bases to trimming and J lost 0 bases, with 14 bases between them. The CDR3 is CAWSLPDGASGNTIYF. For the CDR3, the DNA is TGTGCCTGGAGTTTGCCGGACGGGGCCTCTGGAAACACCATATATTTT.